Shown below are 30 T cell receptor beta chains from a single sample sequenced in a study of blood T cell repertoires in COVID-19. The repertoire was sequenced with immunoSEQ multiplex PCR; TCRdb's copy has only in-frame clones and lacks some. The table shows roughly 300,000 clones, with 85% occurring only once. Specimen: PBMCs or T cells enriched from blood (not recorded which). These receptors all come from a woman in her 50s who had recovered from COVID-19.

This clone was found once. This rearrangement joins TRBV5-1 to TRBJ2-3; maybe TRBD1 (6 bases). The CDR3 has 16 residues. CDR1 is SGHRS and CDR2 is YFSETQ in the germline V gene. Trimming removed 1 base at V and 1 base at J, with 13 bases between. The CDR3 nucleotides are TGCGCCAGCAGCTTGTTTTCAGGGGTTGGCACAGATACGCAGTATTTT. The encoded protein is CASSLFSGVGTDTQYF.

The chain joins TRBV6-5 to TRBJ1-1; no reliable D call. CDR1 is MNHEY, CDR2 SVGAGI, per germline. This CDR3 has 13 residues. V dropped 4 bases and J dropped 1 base, with 7 bases sitting between them. The CDR3 DNA follows: TGTGCCAGCAGTTGGGCAAAGAACACTGAAGCTTTCTTT. Protein product: CASSWAKNTEAFF.

Here the CDR3 reads CASSPRGGRGRNTEAFF. In DNA form, the CDR3 reads TGTGCCAGCAGCCCCCGCGGGGGCAGGGGTCGTAACACTGAAGCTTTCTTT. This chain joins TRBV4-2 and TRBJ1-1, with D perhaps matching TRBD1 (6 bases). CDR3 length: 17 amino acids. Trimming removed 4 bases from V and 2 bases from J, with 20 bases in between. The germline V gene has CDR1 LGHNA and CDR2 YNFKEQ.

V usage is TRBV4-2 and J usage is TRBJ1-6; possibly TRBD1 for D (6 bases). V was trimmed by 0 bases and J by 1 base, leaving 7 bases between them. The CDR3 is made up of 16 amino acids. Germline values: CDR1 LGHNA, CDR2 YNFKEQ. CDR3 sequence reads: CASSQEGTSYNSPLHF. CDR3 sequence (DNA): TGTGCCAGCAGCCAAGAGGGGACATCCTATAATTCACCCCTCCACTTT.

The genes are TRBV19 and TRBJ2-7; 9 nucleotides align to TRBD1. Trimming removed 4 bases from V and 7 bases from J; junction bases left unmatched: 14. The CDR3 consists of 16 residues. Germline V gives CDR1 LNHDA, CDR2 SQIVND (reference sequence). CDR3 residues: CASSTTRKMTGGEQYF. As DNA, the CDR3 is TGTGCCAGTAGTACAACCCGCAAGATGACAGGGGGGGAGCAGTACTTC. The variable domain in full, completed from reference TRBV19 and TRBJ2-7, reads DGGITQSPKYLFRKEGQNVTLSCEQNLNHDAMYWYRQDPGQGLRLIYYSQIVNDFQKGDIAEGYSVSREKKESFPLTVTSAQKNPTAFYLCASSTTRKMTGGEQYFGPGTRLTVT.

The rearrangement links TRBV5-5 to TRBJ2-3; the match to TRBD2 covers 10 bases. With 0 bases clipped from V and 7 bases from J, the junction kept 5 bases outside the gene matches. CDR3 size: 15 residues. Germline-derived CDR1 and CDR2 are SGHKS and YYEKEE (reference sequence). DNA of the CDR3: TGTGCCAGCAGCTTGGAGCGGGGGGGCCGAAATACGCAGTATTTT. This codes for CASSLERGGRNTQYF.

The rearrangement uses TRBV30 and TRBJ1-2; D unclear. The CDR3 has 11 residues. Germline V gene lookup returns CDR1 GTSNPN and CDR2 SVGIG (reference sequence). Trimming shortened V by 6 bases and J by 8 bases, and 13 bases separated the two germline ends. The CDR3 protein is CACGVGWGYTF. CDR3 nucleotides: TGTGCCTGCGGGGTGGGGTGGGGCTACACCTTC.

The chain links TRBV14 to TRBJ2-1, with TRBD2 identical over 13 bases. This CDR3 region has 17 residues. The trim removed 4 bases at V and 8 bases at J, leaving 11 bases unmatched. Germline values: CDR1 SGHDN, CDR2 FVKESK. The DNA for the CDR3 is TGTGCCAGCAGCCGACTAGCGGGAGGACCAGCCGGCCATGAGCAGTTCTTC. Translation: CASSRLAGGPAGHEQFF.

This chain joins TRBV5-1 and TRBJ1-4; TRBD1 might be the D (6 bases). Germline CDR1 and CDR2: SGHRS and YFSETQ. V lost 4 bases, J lost 7 bases, and 17 bases lay in between. CDR3 length equals 15 residues. The CDR3 here is CASSSGTTSREKLFF. Here the CDR3 DNA reads TGCGCCAGCAGCAGCGGGACAACCTCGCGTGAAAAACTGTTTTTT.

The gene calls are TRBV19 and TRBJ2-1; D perhaps matches TRBD2 (5 bases). The CDR3 is 17 residues long. CDR1 is LNHDA, CDR2 SQIVND, per germline (reference sequence). The V gene lost 3 bases and the J gene lost 4 bases, with 19 bases spanning the gap. CDR3 in amino acids: CASSMRASGLVYNEQFF. The CDR3, as DNA: TGTGCCAGTAGTATGAGGGCCAGCGGTCTAGTTTACAATGAGCAGTTCTTC.

This clone has only a few counts. The V call is TRBV6-1, the J call TRBJ1-2; 12 bases align to TRBD1. J was trimmed by 4 bases and V by 3 bases; bases with no gene match: 3. CDR1 and CDR2 (germline): MNHNS, SASEGT. The CDR3 has 15 residues. CDR3 amino acids: CASSDGTGGAYGYTF. The CDR3 nucleotides are TGTGCCAGCAGTGACGGGACAGGGGGCGCCTATGGCTACACCTTC.

The chain employs TRBV4-2 and TRBJ1-1; tentative D call: TRBD1 (5 bases). CDR3 size: 16 residues. V was shortened by 0 bases and J by 0 bases, with 11 bases between the two germline ends. Germline CDR1 reads LGHNA; CDR2 reads YNFKEQ. The CDR3 loop reads CASSQDLGQLNTEAFF. In nucleotides, the CDR3 is TGTGCCAGCAGCCAAGATCTGGGGCAGTTGAACACTGAAGCTTTCTTT.

The chain uses TRBV29-1 and TRBJ2-3, with no clear D. V gave up 3 bases and J gave up 3 bases, with 10 bases separating them. This CDR3 has 13 residues. Per the germline V gene, CDR1 is SQVTM and CDR2 is ANQGSEA. In nucleotides, the CDR3 is TGCAGCGTTGATTCGTGGGCAACAGATACGCAGTATTTT. Encoded protein: CSVDSWATDTQYF.

In DNA form, the CDR3 reads TGCGCCAGCAGTGCCCCGGGACAAGGCCTCAATGAGCAGTTCTTC. It translates to CASSAPGQGLNEQFF. V and J are TRBV10-1 and TRBJ2-1; a possible D gene is TRBD1 (6 bases). The CDR3 contains 15 residues. Trimming stripped 4 bases from V and 6 bases from J, with 16 bases between. CDR1 is WNHNN and CDR2 is SYGVQD in the germline V gene (reference sequence).

The chain combines TRBV6-5 with TRBJ1-6; D not resolved. Germline CDR1 MNHEY, CDR2 SVGAGI. CDR3 length: 14 residues. V was shortened by 2 bases and J by 7 bases, with 9 bases between the two germline ends. CDR3: CASSYNGLNSPLHF. The CDR3 region has the DNA TGTGCCAGCAGTTACAACGGACTCAATTCACCCCTCCACTTT.

This sequence joins TRBV11-2 and TRBJ2-1; a possible D gene is TRBD2 (5 bases). The CDR3 is made up of 14 amino acids. The germline V gene has CDR1 SGHAT and CDR2 FQNNGV. Between the trimmed V and J ends, which lost 2 bases and 7 bases, there was a span of 12 bases. CDR3 in DNA: TGTGCCAGCAGCTTACTCCTAGCCGTGAATGAGCAGTTCTTC. Amino acids: CASSLLLAVNEQFF.

The chain employs TRBV5-1 and TRBJ2-6; D is unresolved. From germline, CDR1 is SGHRS and CDR2 YFSETQ. The CDR3 spans 19 residues. V was trimmed by 1 base and J by 0 bases, leaving 17 bases between them. CDR3 loop: CASSLTNRVASSGANVLTF. DNA of the CDR3: TGCGCCAGCAGCTTGACAAACCGGGTTGCAAGCTCTGGGGCCAACGTCCTGACTTTC.

The chain joins TRBV7-9 to TRBJ2-1; 15 nucleotides line up with TRBD2. CDR1 and CDR2 from the germline V gene are SEHNR and FQNEAQ (reference sequence). The V and J ends lost 4 bases and 9 bases, in that order; junction bases with no gene match: 10. This CDR3 region has 17 residues. CDR3 region: CASSSTGTSGRYVEQFF. CDR3 DNA: TGTGCCAGCAGCTCCACCGGGACTAGCGGGAGGTACGTTGAGCAGTTCTTC. Complete variable domain (other parts from reference TRBV7-9 and TRBJ2-1): DTGVSQNPRHKITKRGQNVTFRCDPISEHNRLYWYRQTLGQGPEFLTYFQNEAQLEKSRLLSDRFSAERPKGSFSTLEIQRTEQGDSAMYLCASSSTGTSGRYVEQFFGPGTRLTVL.

The genes are TRBV24-1 and TRBJ2-2; 7 nucleotides agree with TRBD1. The CDR3 length is 15 residues. CDR1 KGHDR and CDR2 SFDVKD come from the germline V gene. V gave up 7 bases and J gave up 5 bases; unmatched junction bases: 9. This chain's CDR3 is CATSSRDSETGELFF. CDR3 DNA sequence: TGTGCCACCAGCTCCCGGGACAGCGAAACCGGGGAGCTGTTTTTT.

The CDR3 DNA follows: TGTGCCAGCAGCTCTATTAGCTCCTACAATGAGCAGTTCTTC. The encoded protein is CASSSISSYNEQFF. The rearrangement uses TRBV7-2 and TRBJ2-1; D is undetermined. V lost 4 bases and J lost 0, with 7 bases in between. The CDR3 totals 14 residues. The germline V gene has CDR1 SGHTA and CDR2 FQGNSA.

The V gene is TRBV7-2, the J gene TRBJ2-3; the D gene is possibly TRBD2 (5 bases). V shed 0 bases and J shed 2 bases, with 9 bases lying between them. CDR1 and CDR2 from the germline V gene are SGHTA and FQGNSA. The CDR3 length is 15 residues. This CDR3 reads CASSLAPGLTDTQYF. DNA of the CDR3: TGTGCCAGCAGCTTAGCGCCTGGACTCACAGATACGCAGTATTTT.

This clone was found once. The chain carries TRBV7-2 and TRBJ2-1; TRBD2 might be the D (6 bases). V shed 1 base and J shed 4 bases, with 11 bases lying between them. CDR3 size: 15 residues. Germline CDR1 SGHTA, CDR2 FQGNSA. The DNA of the CDR3 is TGTGCCAGCAGCTTAGATCGCGGGGAGTACAATGAGCAGTTCTTC. It codes for CASSLDRGEYNEQFF.

The sample holds a few counts of this clone. The V gene is TRBV6-1, the J gene TRBJ1-1; 7 bases match TRBD1. Unmatched junction bases numbered 10, after V lost 3 bases and J lost 0 bases. Per germline, CDR1 MNHNS and CDR2 SASEGT. The CDR3 runs 17 residues. This CDR3 is CASSEAPGGVMNTEAFF. CDR3 bases: TGTGCCAGCAGTGAGGCCCCAGGGGGAGTAATGAACACTGAAGCTTTCTTT.

The J gene is TRBJ2-1, the V gene TRBV24-1, with a weak D call TRBD1 (5 bases). The germline CDR1 and CDR2 sequences are KGHDR and SFDVKD. The germline V and J ends were trimmed by 3 bases and 0 bases, with 17 bases remaining between them. The CDR3 has 18 amino acids. The CDR3 DNA reads as TGTGCCACCAGTGATACCTACATAGACAGAAGCTCCTACAATGAGCAGTTCTTC. It encodes CATSDTYIDRSSYNEQFF.

The chain joins TRBV27 to TRBJ2-7; no firm D call. The CDR3 consists of 13 residues. Trimming took 8 bases from V and 2 from J, leaving 13 bases between them. The germline V gene encodes CDR1 MNHEY and CDR2 SMNVEV (reference sequence). This CDR3 is CASGIGGTYEQYF. The CDR3 nucleotides are TGTGCCAGCGGTATCGGCGGAACCTACGAGCAGTACTTC.

This chain joins TRBV4-1 and TRBJ1-5; D is ambiguous. CDR3 length: 14 residues. CDR1 and CDR2 from the germline V gene are MGHRA and YSYEKL. The ends were cut back, 0 bases at V and 6 bases at J, with 9 bases in the middle. The CDR3 sequence: CASSQDRGSQPQHF. CDR3 nucleotides: TGCGCCAGCAGCCAAGATCGGGGTAGTCAGCCCCAGCATTTT.

CDR3 amino acids: CASSHTRPSGANNEQFF. The CDR3 coding sequence is TGTGCCAGCAGCCACACCCGCCCTAGCGGGGCAAACAATGAGCAGTTCTTC. This rearrangement joins TRBV6-2 or TRBV6-3 to TRBJ2-1; 9 nucleotides agree with TRBD2. The CDR3 covers 17 residues. Germline-derived CDR1 and CDR2 are MNHEY and SVGEGT. V lost 6 bases and J lost 5; bases outside the gene matches: 14.

The chain has TRBV27 and TRBJ2-7; D uncertain. The germline CDR1 and CDR2 sequences are MNHEY and SMNVEV (reference sequence). The CDR3 totals 11 residues. The V and J ends lost 4 bases and 4 bases respectively, with 5 bases between them. DNA of the CDR3: TGTGCCAGCAGTTGGCCTTACGAGCAGTACTTC. This codes for CASSWPYEQYF.

This rearrangement joins TRBV5-4 to TRBJ1-2, with a tentative D call TRBD1 (5 bases). This CDR3 contains 14 residues. The V gene's germline CDR1 is SGHNT and CDR2 YYREEE (reference sequence). The ends were cut back, 1 base at V and 5 bases at J, with 12 bases in the middle. The CDR3 region is CASSLNQGRYGYTF. The DNA for the CDR3 is TGTGCCAGCAGCTTGAATCAGGGAAGATATGGCTACACCTTC.

The chain recombines TRBV13 with TRBJ1-1; 11 bases align to TRBD1. V lost 5 bases to trimming and J lost 0 bases; unmatched junction nucleotides: 5. Per germline, CDR1 PRHDT and CDR2 FYEKMQ (reference sequence). CDR3 size: 16 residues. CDR3 residues: CASSHGTGGMNTEAFF. Here the CDR3 DNA reads TGTGCCAGCAGCCACGGGACAGGGGGAATGAACACTGAAGCTTTCTTT. The full variable domain, its missing parts supplied by reference TRBV13 and TRBJ1-1, is AAGVIQSPRHLIKEKRETATLKCYPIPRHDTVYWYQQGPGQDPQFLISFYEKMQSDKGSIPDRFSAQQFSDYHSELNMSSLELGDSALYFCASSHGTGGMNTEAFFGQGTRLTVV.